The entry below describes one TCR beta chain. V was trimmed by 2 bases and J by 7 bases, leaving 11 bases between them. Germline V gene sequence: CDR1 SGHVS, CDR2 FQNEAQ. There are 14 residues in the CDR3. The record originates from a study of blood T cell repertoires in COVID-19. Across the whole study: Sites across the United States, Italy and Spain contributed samples from acute and convalescent COVID-19.

Produced via immunoSEQ multiplex PCR; TCRdb's table is partial and in-frame only. The sample carries roughly 100,000 clones, 84% recorded once. Material for sequencing was peripheral blood. This chain joins TRBV7-8 and TRBJ1-4; the D gene is possibly TRBD1 (6 bases). The TCR was taken from a human donor in a cohort sampled during active or convalescent COVID-19. The CDR3, as DNA: TGTGCCAGCAGCTTAAACAGGGCTGGTGAAAAACTGTTTTTT. Translated, it gives CASSLNRAGEKLFF. Complete variable domain (other parts from reference TRBV7-8 and TRBJ1-4): GAGVSQSPRYKVAKRGQDVALRCDPISGHVSLFWYQQALGQGPEFLTYFQNEAQLDKSGLPSDRFFAERPEGSVSTLKIQRTQQEDSAVYLCASSLNRAGEKLFFGSGTQLSVL.